These T cell receptor beta chains were read from a single sample in a study of T cell repertoires in cytomegalovirus infection. TCRdb re-analysed the reads in MiXCR, keeping a single row per CDR3 protein. The sample lists roughly 240,000 distinct CDR3 sequences, approximately 7% occurring once. Sequencing was done on a sample of PBMCs. Source of these receptors: a human donor in good health (CMV status not recorded). Some clones in this sample may be carry-over from other donors' samples. The CDR3 runs from the conserved cysteine through the conserved F or W. The D gene is left open where the match is weak. Clone size is shown for a subset of rows, as once, few, many or a class of expanded clone.

j_call | d_call | v_call | clone_size | cdr3_aa | cdr3_nt
TRBJ2-5 | . | TRBV28 | many | CASSLGAETQYF | TGTGCCAGCAGTTTGGGTGCGGAGACCCAGTACTTC
TRBJ2-5 | . | TRBV6-2/TRBV6-3 | many | CASSQGRQETQYF | TGTGCCAGCAGTCAAGGACGCCAAGAGACCCAGTACTTC
TRBJ2-5 | . | TRBV11-3 | many | CASSPTGTEPETQYF | TGTGCCAGCAGCCCGACAGGTACCGAACCGGAGACCCAGTACTTC
TRBJ2-3 | TRBD2 | TRBV12-3/TRBV12-4 | many | CASSLSGSSTDTQYF | TGTGCCAGCAGTCTGAGCGGGAGTAGCACAGATACGCAGTATTTT
TRBJ1-2 | . | TRBV20-1 | few | CSARIEGPTGNYGYTF | TGCAGTGCTAGAATAGAAGGGCCGACAGGAAACTATGGCTACACCTTC
TRBJ2-4 | . | TRBV10-3 | many | CAISERKNIQYF | TGTGCCATCAGTGAGCGGAAAAACATTCAGTACTTC
TRBJ1-1 | . | TRBV5-1 | few | CASSLDGETEAFF | TGCGCCAGCAGCTTGGACGGTGAGACTGAAGCTTTCTTT
TRBJ1-1 | . | TRBV5-1 | many | CASSRGSSTEAFF | TGCGCCAGCAGCAGGGGCTCGTCCACTGAAGCTTTCTTT
TRBJ1-2 | . | TRBV9 | many | CASSAFDRTGLYGYTF | TGTGCCAGCAGCGCCTTCGACAGGACGGGTCTCTATGGCTACACCTTC
TRBJ2-3 | . | TRBV19 | many | CASSFSGNTDTQYF | TGTGCCAGTAGTTTTAGCGGTAATACAGATACGCAGTATTTT
TRBJ1-1 | TRBD1 | TRBV4-3 | many | CASSQERDRVFNTEAFF | TGCGCCAGCAGCCAAGAGCGGGACAGGGTCTTCAACACTGAAGCTTTCTTT
TRBJ2-1 | . | TRBV7-9 | . | CASTPAGANYNEQFF | TGTGCCAGCACACCCGCCGGGGCCAACTACAATGAGCAGTTCTTC
TRBJ2-1 | . | TRBV2 | . | CASTGRIVPLNEQFF | TGTGCCAGCACGGGCAGGATCGTCCCCTTGAATGAGCAGTTCTTC
TRBJ2-7 | TRBD1 | TRBV6-5 | many | CASSYLDRESYEQYF | TGTGCCAGCAGTTACCTAGACAGGGAATCCTACGAGCAGTACTTC
TRBJ1-6 | . | TRBV4-2 | . | CASSQDLRSPLHF | TGTGCCAGCAGCCAAGACTTGAGATCACCCCTCCACTTT
TRBJ1-1 | . | TRBV29-1 | . | CSVEVSLAMNTEAFF | TGCAGCGTTGAAGTCAGCCTGGCTATGAACACTGAAGCTTTCTTT
TRBJ2-1 | TRBD1 | TRBV29-1 | many | CSVEGQVYNEQFF | TGCAGCGTTGAGGGACAGGTATACAATGAGCAGTTCTTC
TRBJ1-3 | . | TRBV2 | many | CASSDPSSGNTIYF | TGTGCCAGCAGTGATCCAAGCTCTGGAAACACCATATATTTT
TRBJ1-5 | . | TRBV19 | few | CASSIRQRYSNQPQHF | TGTGCCAGTAGTATCCGACAGCGGTATAGCAATCAGCCCCAGCATTTT
TRBJ2-1 | TRBD1 | TRBV2 | many | CASILRDSSYNEQFF | TGTGCCAGCATACTCCGGGACAGTTCCTACAATGAGCAGTTCTTC
TRBJ2-5 | TRBD2 | TRBV29-1 | . | CSAFATSGGETQYF | TGCAGCGCTTTCGCGACTAGCGGGGGGGAGACCCAGTACTTC
TRBJ2-7 | . | TRBV28 | many | CASSFPSLSGRFSYEQYF | TGTGCCAGCAGTTTCCCATCTCTGAGTGGACGCTTTTCCTACGAGCAGTACTTC
TRBJ1-2 | . | TRBV18 | many | CASSPASLAGYTF | TGTGCCAGCTCACCCGCGAGTCTGGCGGGCTACACCTTC
TRBJ2-3 | TRBD1 | TRBV29-1 | many | CSVPTGGMSDTQYF | TGCAGCGTGCCGACAGGGGGTATGTCAGATACGCAGTATTTT
TRBJ1-5 | TRBD1 | TRBV5-5 | many | CASSQTPSGGGQPQHF | TGTGCCAGCAGCCAAACCCCGTCAGGGGGAGGTCAGCCCCAGCATTTT
TRBJ1-2 | . | TRBV5-8 | many | CASSQRGTNYGYTF | TGTGCCAGCAGCCAGAGGGGGACTAACTATGGCTACACCTTC
TRBJ2-5 | . | TRBV5-5 | many | CASSLFGTPQETQYF | TGTGCCAGCAGCTTATTCGGGACCCCGCAAGAGACCCAGTACTTC
TRBJ1-1 | . | TRBV7-9 | many | CASSPQDRNTEAFF | TGTGCCAGCAGCCCACAAGACAGGAACACTGAAGCTTTCTTT
TRBJ1-2 | . | TRBV10-3 | many | CAISESRDSGYTF | TGTGCCATCAGTGAGTCGCGAGATAGTGGCTACACCTTC
TRBJ1-1 | . | TRBV4-1 | many | CASSQTVEGSTEAFF | TGCGCCAGCAGCCAAACAGTTGAGGGAAGCACTGAAGCTTTCTTT
TRBJ2-1 | . | TRBV7-3 | many | CASSSHPAQGQFF | TGTGCCAGCAGCTCCCATCCGGCCCAGGGGCAGTTCTTC
TRBJ1-4 | TRBD1 | TRBV6-5 | . | CASRLGQLATNEKLFF | TGTGCCAGCAGATTGGGACAGTTAGCAACTAATGAAAAACTGTTTTTT
TRBJ2-2 | TRBD1 | TRBV11-3 | many | CASSLETGLAGELFF | TGTGCCAGCAGCTTAGAGACAGGGCTGGCCGGGGAGCTGTTTTTT
TRBJ2-2 | TRBD2 | TRBV6-2/TRBV6-3 | . | CASWTSGGINTGELFF | TGTGCCAGCTGGACTAGCGGGGGGATTAACACCGGGGAGCTGTTTTTT
TRBJ2-3 | . | TRBV7-2 | medium-sized | CASSPRKGHTDTQYF | TGTGCCAGCAGCCCCAGGAAGGGCCACACAGATACGCAGTATTTT
TRBJ1-1 | . | TRBV20-1 | many | CSARAIGEEAFF | TGCAGTGCTAGGGCCATAGGGGAGGAAGCTTTCTTT
TRBJ2-7 | . | TRBV7-2 | many | CASSGGLYEQYF | TGTGCCAGCAGCGGAGGGCTCTACGAGCAGTACTTC
TRBJ2-5 | . | TRBV6-6 | many | CASSYRQGQETQYF | TGTGCCAGCAGTTACCGGCAGGGACAAGAGACCCAGTACTTC
TRBJ1-3 | . | TRBV30 | many | CAWSVRAGNTIYF | TGTGCCTGGAGTGTGAGGGCTGGAAACACCATATATTTT
TRBJ2-3 | TRBD1 | TRBV12-3/TRBV12-4 | many | CASRPQGLRTDTQYF | TGTGCCAGCAGACCACAGGGGTTGCGCACAGATACGCAGTATTTT